This T cell receptor (beta chain) stems from a study of post-analysis software for immune sequencing data. Study context: Disease courses included relapsing-remitting, secondary progressive and progressive-relapsing multiple sclerosis.

TCR beta libraries were prepared from cDNA with unique molecular identifiers. TCRdb redid the calling of the PCR reads with MiXCR, one entry per CDR3 protein. The table includes under 650,000 distinct CDR3 sequences, roughly 46% detected once. Regarding the study as a whole: Included in a set of four or five TRBV segments more frequent in patients than controls were TRBV5-6, TRBV5-1 and TRBV20-1. Diversity measured as normalized Chao1 was significantly lower in multiple sclerosis patients than in controls.

This CDR3 spans 13 amino acids. Germline V CDR1 and CDR2: SQVTM, ANQGSEA. V lost 2 bases and J 0 bases, leaving 7 bases between the germline ends. On this clonotype: Its antigen is unidentified.

The sample taken for sequencing was blood. The clonotype comes from a girl between 5 and 17 years old with multiple sclerosis. The V call is TRBV29-1, the J call TRBJ1-1; D ambiguous. The CDR3 DNA reads as TGCAGCGTTGAACCAGCTTTGAACACTGAAGCTTTCTTT. Its protein product is CSVEPALNTEAFF.